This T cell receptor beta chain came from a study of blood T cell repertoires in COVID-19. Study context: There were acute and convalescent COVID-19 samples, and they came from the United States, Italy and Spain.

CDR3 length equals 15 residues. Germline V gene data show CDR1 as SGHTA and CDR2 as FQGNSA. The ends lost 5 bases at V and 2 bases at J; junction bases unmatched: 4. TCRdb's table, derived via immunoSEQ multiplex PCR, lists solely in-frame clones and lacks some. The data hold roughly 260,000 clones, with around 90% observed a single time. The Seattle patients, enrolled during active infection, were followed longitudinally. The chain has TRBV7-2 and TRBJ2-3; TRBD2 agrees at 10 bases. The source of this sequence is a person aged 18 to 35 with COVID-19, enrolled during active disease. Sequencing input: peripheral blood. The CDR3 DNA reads TGTGCCAGCAGCCTTGGACTAGCGGTCACAGATACGCAGTATTTT. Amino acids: CASSLGLAVTDTQYF. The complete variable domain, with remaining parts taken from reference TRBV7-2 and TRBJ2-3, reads GAGVSQSPSNKVTEKGKDVELRCDPISGHTALYWYRQSLGQGLEFLIYFQGNSAPDKSGLPSDRFSAERTGGSVSTLTIQRTQQEDSAVYLCASSLGLAVTDTQYFGPGTRLTVL.